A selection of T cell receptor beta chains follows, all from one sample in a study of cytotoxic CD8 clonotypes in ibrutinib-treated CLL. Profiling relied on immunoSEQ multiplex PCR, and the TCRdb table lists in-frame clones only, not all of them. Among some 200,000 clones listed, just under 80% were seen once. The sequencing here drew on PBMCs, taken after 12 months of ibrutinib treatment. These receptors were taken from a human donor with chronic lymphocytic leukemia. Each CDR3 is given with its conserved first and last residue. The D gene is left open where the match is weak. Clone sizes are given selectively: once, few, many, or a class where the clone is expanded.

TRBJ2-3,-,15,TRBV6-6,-,CASSYLAGVTDTQYF,TGTGCCAGCAGTTACTTGGCAGGAGTCACAGATACGCAGTATTTT
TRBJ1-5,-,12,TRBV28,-,CASSLSTQPQHF,TGTGCCAGCAGTTTAAGTACGCAGCCCCAGCATTTT
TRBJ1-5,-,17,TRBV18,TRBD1,CASSLGSGTGFNQPQHF,TGTGCCAGCTCACTCGGATCTGGGACAGGCTTCAATCAGCCCCAGCATTTT
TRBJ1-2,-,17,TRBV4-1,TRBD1,CASSQASGTGNNYGYTF,TGCGCCAGCAGCCAAGCATCCGGGACAGGGAACAACTATGGCTACACCTTC
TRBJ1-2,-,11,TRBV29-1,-,CSVEGNRGYTF,TGCAGCGTTGAAGGAAACCGGGGCTACACCTTC
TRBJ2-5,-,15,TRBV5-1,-,CASSLASGTQETQYF,TGCGCCAGCAGCTTGGCCAGTGGGACGCAAGAGACCCAGTACTTC
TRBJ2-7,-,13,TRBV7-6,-,CASISAEGREQYF,TGTGCCAGCATTTCCGCCGAGGGGAGGGAGCAGTACTTC
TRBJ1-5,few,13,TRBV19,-,CASSGRVNQPQHF,TGTGCCAGTAGTGGGCGGGTTAATCAGCCCCAGCATTTT
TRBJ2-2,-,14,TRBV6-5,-,CASSRGPGTGELFF,TGTGCCAGCAGCAGGGGCCCGGGCACCGGGGAGCTGTTTTTT
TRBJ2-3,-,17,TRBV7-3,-,CASSAEVARGGTDTQYF,TGTGCCAGCAGCGCAGAGGTCGCAAGGGGGGGCACAGATACGCAGTATTTT
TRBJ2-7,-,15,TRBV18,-,CASSPLDKAGYEQYF,TGTGCCAGCTCACCACTTGACAAGGCGGGCTACGAGCAGTACTTC
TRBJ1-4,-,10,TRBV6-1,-,CASLDLKLFF,TGTGCCAGCCTGGACCTAAAACTGTTTTTT
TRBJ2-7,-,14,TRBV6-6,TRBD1,CASSLGQINYEQYF,TGTGCCAGCAGTTTGGGACAGATAAACTACGAGCAGTACTTC
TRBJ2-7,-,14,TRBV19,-,CASKVGIGSYEQYF,TGTGCCAGTAAGGTGGGCATTGGCTCCTACGAGCAGTACTTC
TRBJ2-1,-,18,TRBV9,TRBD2,CASSAGTSGRAGNNEQFF,TGTGCCAGCAGCGCCGGGACTAGCGGGAGGGCCGGGAACAATGAGCAGTTCTTC
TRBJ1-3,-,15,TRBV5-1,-,CASSLAGPTGNTIYF,TGCGCCAGCAGCTTAGCAGGGCCAACTGGAAACACCATATATTTT
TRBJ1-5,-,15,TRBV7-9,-,CASSLDSIDWTPQHF,TGTGCCAGCAGCTTAGACTCGATAGACTGGACGCCCCAGCATTTT
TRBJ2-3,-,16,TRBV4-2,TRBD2,CASSPSVAGGGDTQYF,TGTGCCAGCAGCCCCTCGGTAGCGGGAGGAGGTGATACGCAGTATTTT
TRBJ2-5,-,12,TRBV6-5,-,CASGNRAREQYF,TGTGCCAGCGGAAACCGGGCGAGAGAGCAGTACTTC
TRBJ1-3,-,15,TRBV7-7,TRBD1,CASSLGGQPGNTIYF,TGTGCTAGCAGCTTAGGGGGACAGCCTGGAAACACCATATATTTT
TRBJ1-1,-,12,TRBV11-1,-,CASKGGGRTAFF,TGTGCCAGCAAGGGTGGCGGTCGGACAGCTTTCTTT
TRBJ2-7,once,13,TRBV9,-,CASSVGLELEQYF,TGTGCCAGCAGCGTAGGCTTGGAACTCGAGCAGTACTTC
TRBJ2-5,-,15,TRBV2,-,CASSSGQRGVETQYF,TGTGCCAGCAGCTCGGGCCAAAGGGGGGTAGAGACCCAGTACTTC
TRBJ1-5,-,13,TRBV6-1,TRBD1,CASSDRGNQPQHF,TGTGCCAGCAGTGACAGGGGGAACCAGCCCCAGCATTTT
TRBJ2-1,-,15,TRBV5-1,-,CASSLTDSSYNEQFF,TGCGCCAGCAGCTTGACAGACAGCTCCTACAATGAGCAGTTCTTC
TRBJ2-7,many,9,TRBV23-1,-,CATFPKEYF,TGCGCCACCTTTCCCAAAGAGTACTTC
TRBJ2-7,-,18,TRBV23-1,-,CANHRLVSPHKAPYEQYF,TGCGCCAACCACCGACTAGTGTCGCCCCACAAAGCTCCCTACGAGCAGTACTTC
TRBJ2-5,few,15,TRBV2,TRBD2,CASSAERGGTETQYF,TGTGCCAGCAGTGCGGAGCGGGGGGGCACAGAGACCCAGTACTTC
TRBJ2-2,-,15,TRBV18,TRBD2,CASSPPGTSQGELFF,TGTGCCAGCTCACCACCGGGGACTAGCCAAGGGGAGCTGTTTTTT
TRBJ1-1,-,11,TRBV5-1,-,CASTSEGSAFF,TGCGCCAGCACCTCGGAGGGTTCGGCTTTCTTT
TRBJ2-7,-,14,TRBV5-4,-,CASSLGGAAYEQYF,TGTGCCAGCAGCTTGGGGGGGGCCGCCTACGAGCAGTACTTC